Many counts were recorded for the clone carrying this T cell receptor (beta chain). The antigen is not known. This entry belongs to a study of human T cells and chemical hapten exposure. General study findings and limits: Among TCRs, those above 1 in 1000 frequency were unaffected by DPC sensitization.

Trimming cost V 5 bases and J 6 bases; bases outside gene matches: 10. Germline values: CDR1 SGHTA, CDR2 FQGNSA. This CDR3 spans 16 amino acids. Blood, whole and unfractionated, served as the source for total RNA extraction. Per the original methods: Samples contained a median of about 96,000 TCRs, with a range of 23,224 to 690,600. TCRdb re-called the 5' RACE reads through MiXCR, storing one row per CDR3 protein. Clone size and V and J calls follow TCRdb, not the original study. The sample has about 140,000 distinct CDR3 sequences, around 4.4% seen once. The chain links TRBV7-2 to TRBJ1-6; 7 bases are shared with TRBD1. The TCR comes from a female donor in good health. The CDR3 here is CASSTAGDRFNSPLHF. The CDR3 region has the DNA TGTGCCAGCAGCACAGCGGGGGACAGATTTAATTCACCCCTCCACTTT. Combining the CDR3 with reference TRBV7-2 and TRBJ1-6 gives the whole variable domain GAGVSQSPSNKVTEKGKDVELRCDPISGHTALYWYRQSLGQGLEFLIYFQGNSAPDKSGLPSDRFSAERTGGSVSTLTIQRTQQEDSAVYLCASSTAGDRFNSPLHFGNGTRLTVT.